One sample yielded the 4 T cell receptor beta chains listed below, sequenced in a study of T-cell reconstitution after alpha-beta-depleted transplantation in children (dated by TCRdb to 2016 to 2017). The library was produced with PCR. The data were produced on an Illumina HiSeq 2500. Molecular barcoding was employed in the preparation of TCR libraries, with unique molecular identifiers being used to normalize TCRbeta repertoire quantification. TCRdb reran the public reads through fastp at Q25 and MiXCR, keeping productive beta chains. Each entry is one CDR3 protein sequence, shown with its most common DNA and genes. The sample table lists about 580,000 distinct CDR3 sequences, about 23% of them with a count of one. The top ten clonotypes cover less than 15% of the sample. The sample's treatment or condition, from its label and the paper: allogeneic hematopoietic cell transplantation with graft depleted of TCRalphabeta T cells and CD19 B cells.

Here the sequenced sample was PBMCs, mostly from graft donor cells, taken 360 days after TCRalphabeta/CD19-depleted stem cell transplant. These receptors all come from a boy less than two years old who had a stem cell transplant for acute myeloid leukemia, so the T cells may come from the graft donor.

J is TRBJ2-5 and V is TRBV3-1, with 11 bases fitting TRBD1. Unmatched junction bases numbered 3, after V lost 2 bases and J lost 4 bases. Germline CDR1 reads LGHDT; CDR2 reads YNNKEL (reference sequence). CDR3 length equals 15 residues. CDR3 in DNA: TGTGCCAGCAGCCAACGGACAGGGGGCGGAGAGACCCAGTACTTC. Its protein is CASSQRTGGGETQYF.

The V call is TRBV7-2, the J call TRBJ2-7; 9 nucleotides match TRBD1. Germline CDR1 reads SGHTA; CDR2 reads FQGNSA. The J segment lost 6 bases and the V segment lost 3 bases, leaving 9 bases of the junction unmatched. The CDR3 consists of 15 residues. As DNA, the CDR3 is TGTGCCAGCAGCTTGATTGGGACAGGGCAAAGCGAGCAGTACTTC. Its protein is CASSLIGTGQSEQYF.

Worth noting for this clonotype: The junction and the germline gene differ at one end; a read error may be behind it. The CDR3 nucleotides are TGCGCCAGCAGCTCCACAGATGCGCAGTATTTT. Protein product: CASSSTDAQYF. This chain links TRBV5-1 with TRBJ2-3; D is ambiguous. Germline V lookup: CDR1 SGHRS, CDR2 YFSETQ. The CDR3 is made up of 11 amino acids.

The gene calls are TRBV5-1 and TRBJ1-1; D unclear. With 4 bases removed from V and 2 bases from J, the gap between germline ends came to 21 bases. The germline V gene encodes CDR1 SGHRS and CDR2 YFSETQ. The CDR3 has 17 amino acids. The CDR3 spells CASSPRFGMASNTEAFF. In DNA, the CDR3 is TGCGCCAGCAGCCCCCGGTTTGGTATGGCAAGCAACACTGAAGCTTTCTTT. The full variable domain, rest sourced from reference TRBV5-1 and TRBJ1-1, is KAGVTQTPRYLIKTRGQQVTLSCSPISGHRSVSWYQQTPGQGLQFLFEYFSETQRNKGNFPGRFSGRQFSNSRSEMNVSTLELGDSALYLCASSPRFGMASNTEAFFGQGTRLTVV.